This T cell receptor beta chain was sequenced in a study of T-cell memory formation after mild COVID-19. Findings and limits, study-wide: CD4+ contracting clones were found mainly in CM and EM, and CD8+ ones in EMRA. Day 15 to 85 contracting clones showed balanced CD4/CD8; day 15 to 37 expanders favored CD4+.

The CDR3 is made up of 14 amino acids. Germline lookup yields CDR1 WSHSY and CDR2 SAAADI. Trimming removed 2 bases from V and 5 bases from J; junction bases left unmatched: 4. It was 5'RACE with constant-segment primers that produced the TCR alpha and TCR beta cDNA libraries, which carried sample barcodes and UMIs. A single record per CDR3 protein comes from TCRdb applying MiXCR to the 5' RACE reads. The top ten hold approximately 8.4% of the sample, which has 450,000 to 650,000 distinct CDR3 sequences, roughly 20% seen once. Comment on this clonotype: Its cognate antigen is unknown.

This sequence originates from an adult woman who had mild COVID-19 (a few samples of this study predate the infection). Cell type and time point are not known. The sequencing sample was made of PBMCs or a T cell subset sorted from them (not recorded which). This chain connects TRBV10-2 to TRBJ1-2; 8 bases match TRBD1. The CDR3 loop is CASSEPNRGYGYTF. CDR3 coding DNA: TGCGCCAGCAGTGAGCCGAACAGGGGGTATGGCTACACCTTC.